This record concerns one T cell receptor (beta chain) sequence. V gave up 4 bases and J gave up 4 bases, with 11 bases separating them. CDR1 and CDR2 (germline): MNHEY, SVGAGI. This CDR3 is built from 15 residues. Together with a sample-barcoded 5' primer, a J-beta primer mix was included in a second PCR lasting roughly 7 to 11 cycles. TCRdb re-called the 5' RACE reads through MiXCR, storing one row per CDR3 protein. The profile shows 1.8 million or so distinct CDR3 sequences, more than 35% of them singletons. The data were taken from a study of blood T cells in healthy people across ages. The chain uses TRBV6-5 and TRBJ1-6; D is perhaps TRBD1 (5 bases). This clonotype was obtained from a human donor in good health. Sequences were obtained from blood. CDR3 residues: CASSLQAGYNSPLHF. CDR3 DNA sequence: TGTGCCAGCAGTTTACAGGCAGGGTATAATTCACCCCTCCACTTT.